A single sample is the source of the 16 T cell receptor beta chains below, sequenced in a study of cytomegalovirus exposure and HLA in healthy donors. Use of 60 Vbeta and 13 Jbeta primers characterized the PCR. TCRdb's copy holds only in-frame clones and misses some; the assay was immunoSEQ multiplex PCR. There are 150,000 or so clones in the sample; over 60% occur only once, and 3% to 3.5% lies in the top ten. Sequenced: PBMCs. These receptors all stem from a middle-aged woman in good health and CMV-seronegative.

The chain employs TRBV28 and TRBJ1-1, with D perhaps matching TRBD1 (6 bases). V was trimmed by 4 bases and J by 2 bases, leaving 11 bases between them. Germline CDR1 is MDHEN and CDR2 is SYDVKM. This CDR3 is built from 14 residues. This CDR3 reads CASSSTGLNTEAFF. The CDR3 region has the DNA TGTGCCAGCAGTTCGACAGGCCTAAACACTGAAGCTTTCTTT.

This clone was counted a few times. The chain couples TRBV29-1 to TRBJ1-1; D perhaps matches TRBD1 (6 bases). This CDR3 spans 12 amino acids. Trimming pared 6 bases from V and 6 bases from J, leaving 14 bases between. The germline CDR1 and CDR2 sequences are SQVTM and ANQGSEA. This CDR3 reads CSVFREGAEAFF. CDR3 DNA: TGCAGCGTCTTTCGGGAGGGGGCTGAAGCTTTCTTT.

This chain uses TRBV29-1 with TRBJ2-1, with 8 bases aligning to TRBD2. The CDR3 is 14 amino acids. Looked up from germline, CDR1 is SQVTM and CDR2 is ANQGSEA. Trimming took 7 bases from V and 3 from J; bases not matched to a gene: 8. DNA of the CDR3: TGCAGCGGGAAACTGCGGGGGGACTACAATGAGCAGTTCTTC. Protein: CSGKLRGDYNEQFF.

The chain uses TRBV27 and TRBJ1-6; 10 bases match TRBD1. Trimming took 2 bases from V and 10 from J; bases not matched to a gene: 5. The CDR3 contains 15 residues. CDR1 is MNHEY and CDR2 is SMNVEV in the germline V gene (reference sequence). The CDR3 coding sequence is TGTGCCAGCAGTTTACGGACAGGGGGAATATCACCCCTCCACTTT. Translating gives CASSLRTGGISPLHF.

The rearrangement uses TRBV5-6 and TRBJ1-2; 7 bases agree with TRBD1. The CDR3 length is 14 residues. With 1 base clipped from V and 4 bases from J, the junction kept 4 bases outside the gene matches. CDR1 is SGHDT and CDR2 is YYEEEE in the germline V gene. CDR3 DNA sequence: TGTGCCAGCAGCTTGTTTTCAGGGGGCTATGGCTACACCTTC. It specifies CASSLFSGGYGYTF.

This clone was counted a few times. Other DNA sequences from this sample encode an identical CDR3 as well. CDR3 loop: CASSYSGGNTEAFF. Written as DNA, the CDR3 is TGTGCCAGCAGTTACTCGGGGGGAAACACTGAAGCTTTCTTT. The gene calls are TRBV6-5 and TRBJ1-1, with D tentatively TRBD1 (5 bases). This CDR3 region has 14 residues. V shed 0 bases and J shed 2 bases, with 7 bases lying between them. Germline CDR1 is MNHEY and CDR2 is SVGAGI.

This clone was detected a few times. The chain uses TRBV5-1 and TRBJ2-5, with 9 bases that match TRBD1. Trimming took 3 bases from V and 4 from J; bases not matched to a gene: 10. CDR3 length: 16 amino acids. CDR1 and CDR2 from the germline V gene are SGHRS and YFSETQ. In DNA, the CDR3 is TGCGCCAGCAGCTCCACCGGACAGGGGAGAGGAGAGACCCAGTACTTC. This encodes CASSSTGQGRGETQYF.

This clone has more than one count but fewer than ten. This chain connects TRBV11-2 to TRBJ1-1; D not resolved. Germline CDR1 reads SGHAT; CDR2 reads FQNNGV. The V gene lost 3 bases and the J gene lost 8 bases, with 7 bases spanning the gap. The CDR3 is 11 residues long. CDR3 in amino acids: CASSFTREAFF. CDR3 nucleotides: TGTGCCAGCAGCTTCACCCGGGAAGCTTTCTTT.

The gene calls are TRBV14 and TRBJ1-4; no clear D gene. The CDR3 covers 12 residues. The germline V gene encodes CDR1 SGHDN and CDR2 FVKESK. The ends were cut back, 0 bases at V and 10 bases at J, with 6 bases in the middle. In nucleotides, the CDR3 is TGTGCCAGCAGCCAAGATCGCGGAAAACTGTTTTTT. It is translated as CASSQDRGKLFF.

This clone occurred a few times. The V call is TRBV7-2, the J call TRBJ2-3; TRBD2 might be the D (5 bases). Per germline, CDR1 SGHTA and CDR2 FQGNSA. This CDR3 has 14 residues. V was clipped by 2 bases and J by 4 bases, with 10 bases between them. CDR3 residues: CASSLRGIPDTQYF. The CDR3 nucleotides read TGTGCCAGCAGCTTACGAGGGATCCCAGATACGCAGTATTTT.

The chain has TRBV27 and TRBJ1-5; TRBD1 aligns across 7 bases. The CDR3 totals 14 residues. Germline V gene data show CDR1 as MNHEY and CDR2 as SMNVEV (reference sequence). Unmatched junction bases numbered 8, after V lost 6 bases and J lost 6 bases. CDR3 sequence: CASRKRQGGQPQHF. CDR3 DNA sequence: TGTGCCAGCAGGAAGCGGCAGGGGGGTCAGCCCCAGCATTTT.

The chain recombines TRBV6-1 with TRBJ1-5, with a possible D match to TRBD1 (5 bases). In germline, CDR1 is MNHNS, CDR2 SASEGT. The CDR3 sequence is 14 residues long. V lost 7 bases and J lost 7, with 17 bases in between. CDR3 amino acids: CASTWGVREQPQHF. The CDR3 DNA sequence: TGTGCCAGCACTTGGGGGGTTAGGGAGCAGCCCCAGCATTTT.

This clone appeared a single time. The gene calls are TRBV19 and TRBJ1-4; the D is unclear. The germline V gene has CDR1 LNHDA and CDR2 SQIVND (reference sequence). The CDR3 runs 16 residues. V was trimmed by 0 bases and J by 10 bases, leaving 18 bases between them. The CDR3 DNA reads as TGTGCCAGTAGTATAGAAGCCGGCCTGCGGGTGGGAAAACTGTTTTTT. This codes for CASSIEAGLRVGKLFF.

V is TRBV4-2 and J is TRBJ1-1; D gene ambiguous. The CDR3 consists of 12 residues. V lost 4 bases, J lost 8 bases, and 11 bases lay in between. The germline V gene encodes CDR1 LGHNA and CDR2 YNFKEQ. CDR3 sequence: CASSPMREEAFF. CDR3 DNA sequence: TGTGCCAGCAGCCCCATGAGGGAGGAAGCTTTCTTT.

CDR3 in amino acids: CASSPTVSGQETQYF. The CDR3 DNA follows: TGCGCCAGCAGCCCCACAGTGTCCGGCCAAGAGACCCAGTACTTC. This sequence joins TRBV5-1 and TRBJ2-5; D not resolved. This CDR3 is 15 amino acids long. Trimming removed 4 bases from V and 1 base from J, with 14 bases in between. Germline V CDR1 and CDR2: SGHRS, YFSETQ.

The chain couples TRBV20-1 to TRBJ2-7; the match to TRBD2 covers 7 bases. The CDR3 extends over 11 amino acids. Germline values: CDR1 DFQATT, CDR2 SNEGSKA (reference sequence). The V gene end was trimmed by 7 bases and the J gene end by 1 base; junction bases not matched to a gene: 1. The CDR3 loop reads CSGEGSYEQYF. The DNA of the CDR3 is TGCAGTGGGGAGGGTTCCTACGAGCAGTACTTC.